One sample yielded the 32 T cell receptor beta chains listed below, sequenced in a study of cytomegalovirus exposure and HLA in healthy donors. The PCR had 60 Vbeta and 13 Jbeta primers. Measured with immunoSEQ multiplex PCR; TCRdb has only the in-frame clones, and not every one. The sample lists fewer than 100,000 clones; 75% to 80% were seen once. The sequencing sample was made of PBMCs. All receptors derive from a female donor in good health and CMV-seronegative.

The chain combines TRBV6-1 with TRBJ1-2; no clear D. CDR1 MNHNS and CDR2 SASEGT come from the germline V gene. The CDR3 contains 12 residues. V lost 4 bases and J 8 bases, leaving 11 bases between the germline ends. The CDR3 reads CASSVWEDGYTF. The CDR3 region has the DNA TGTGCCAGCAGTGTCTGGGAGGACGGCTACACCTTC.

The chain joins TRBV29-1 to TRBJ2-7; possibly TRBD2 for D (5 bases). The germline CDR1 and CDR2 sequences are SQVTM and ANQGSEA. The CDR3 length is 16 residues. The V end was cut by 4 bases, the J end by 2 bases, with 21 bases between. The CDR3: CSVVSEMAGAPYEQYF. In nucleotides, the CDR3 is TGCAGCGTTGTGTCCGAGATGGCGGGCGCTCCCTACGAGCAGTACTTC.

This clone showed up just once. This chain links TRBV29-1 with TRBJ1-2; D may be TRBD1 (5 bases). The germline V gene has CDR1 SQVTM and CDR2 ANQGSEA. CDR3 length: 12 amino acids. Trimming took off 7 bases at V and 7 bases at J, with 16 bases between the two ends. In DNA, the CDR3 is TGCAGCGCTGGAGGGGTAGGCGGTGGCTACACCTTC. Translation: CSAGGVGGGYTF.

Details on this clone: The junction departs from germline at one end; a sequencing error may be responsible. The chain links TRBV10-3 to TRBJ2-3; 7 bases align to TRBD1. The CDR3 covers 14 residues. Germline V gene data show CDR1 as ENHRY and CDR2 as SYGVKD. The CDR3 bases are TGTGCCATGAGTGTAGGGGGCAGCACAGATACGCAGTATTTT. As protein: CAMSVGGSTDTQYF.

The gene calls are TRBV25-1 and TRBJ2-5; a weak D match, TRBD1 (5 bases). Deletions cut 1 base from V and 2 bases from J, with 17 bases between. CDR3 size: 17 residues. CDR1 is MGHDK and CDR2 is SYGVNS in the germline V gene. The CDR3 bases are TGTGCCAGCAGTGAATCCCTCAGCCAGGGTGGACAAGAGACCCAGTACTTC. It yields the protein CASSESLSQGGQETQYF.

A few counts support this clone. This chain connects TRBV7-8 to TRBJ1-4, with 8 bases aligning to TRBD1. The CDR3 totals 15 residues. Germline V gene data show CDR1 as SGHVS and CDR2 as FQNEAQ. V shed 2 bases, J shed 4 bases, and the junction held 3 bases outside the gene matches. CDR3 sequence: CASSLRDRINEKLFF. The CDR3 DNA follows: TGTGCCAGCAGCTTAAGGGACAGGATTAATGAAAAACTGTTTTTT.

This sequence joins TRBV27 and TRBJ2-1; 10 nucleotides match TRBD1. Germline V gene data show CDR1 as MNHEY and CDR2 as SMNVEV (reference sequence). V gave up 5 bases and J gave up 10 bases; unmatched junction bases: 14. This CDR3 contains 16 residues. The CDR3 is CASSPHGTGDLGEQFF. DNA of the CDR3: TGTGCCAGCAGTCCCCACGGGACAGGGGATCTAGGGGAGCAGTTCTTC.

This chain uses TRBV11-2 with TRBJ1-2; 8 nucleotides match TRBD1. J lost 7 bases, V lost 1 base, and 5 bases had no gene match. Germline V gene lookup returns CDR1 SGHAT and CDR2 FQNNGV. The CDR3 consists of 14 residues. The CDR3 is CASSLGTGLTGYTF. The CDR3 nucleotides read TGTGCCAGCAGCTTAGGGACAGGGTTGACTGGCTACACCTTC.

The chain recombines TRBV6-4 with TRBJ2-7; D perhaps matches TRBD1 (5 bases). This CDR3 has 12 amino acids. Germline loops: CDR1 MRHNA, CDR2 SNTAGT. The ends were cut back, 2 bases at V and 7 bases at J, with 9 bases in the middle. CDR3 amino acids: CASSDRRQEQYF. The CDR3 DNA follows: TGTGCCAGCAGTGACAGAAGACAGGAGCAGTACTTC.

The rearrangement uses TRBV5-1 and TRBJ1-1; tentative D call: TRBD1 (5 bases). CDR1 is SGHRS and CDR2 is YFSETQ in the germline V gene. Trimming removed 2 bases from V and 2 bases from J, with 13 bases in between. The length of the CDR3 is 15 residues. The CDR3 DNA reads TGCGCCAGCAGCTTCACAGGTGGGATAAACACTGAAGCTTTCTTT. This translates into CASSFTGGINTEAFF.

The rearrangement links TRBV28 to TRBJ1-5, with D possibly being TRBD1 (5 bases). Germline loops: CDR1 MDHEN, CDR2 SYDVKM. This CDR3 has 14 residues. The V and J ends lost 3 bases and 4 bases respectively, with 10 bases between them. The CDR3 bases are TGTGCCAGCAGTTTTCAGGGTGGGAATCAGCCCCAGCATTTT. Encoded protein: CASSFQGGNQPQHF. Based on the CDR3 plus reference TRBV28 and TRBJ1-5, the full variable domain is DVKVTQSSRYLVKRTGEKVFLECVQDMDHENMFWYRQDPGLGLRLIYFSYDVKMKEKGDIPEGYSVSREKKERFSLILESASTNQTSMYLCASSFQGGNQPQHFGDGTRLSIL.

In DNA form, the CDR3 reads TGTGCCAGCAGTGAAGAGGCAGGGATCACTGAAGCTTTCTTT. As protein: CASSEEAGITEAFF. This chain uses TRBV2 with TRBJ1-1; D might be TRBD1 (5 bases). Germline V CDR1 and CDR2: SNHLY, FYNNEI. The CDR3 extends over 14 amino acids. V was clipped by 1 base and J by 4 bases, with 10 bases between them.

The chain couples TRBV6-1 to TRBJ2-7; 7 bases are shared with TRBD2. This CDR3 has 15 residues. Trimming removed 4 bases from V and 1 base from J; junction bases left unmatched: 7. Germline V gene sequence: CDR1 MNHNS, CDR2 SASEGT. CDR3 protein: CASSGSSGFSYEQYF. The CDR3 DNA is TGTGCCAGCAGTGGTTCTAGCGGTTTTTCCTACGAGCAGTACTTC.

In its sample, this clone was seen a few times. The chain uses TRBV19 and TRBJ1-5; D is undetermined. Germline loops: CDR1 LNHDA, CDR2 SQIVND (reference sequence). This CDR3 spans 13 amino acids. Trimming pared 5 bases from V and 0 bases from J, leaving 5 bases between. The CDR3 loop reads CASSANSNQPQHF. The CDR3 nucleotides read TGTGCCAGTAGTGCGAATAGCAATCAGCCCCAGCATTTT.

This clone was detected only once. V and J are TRBV7-3 and TRBJ2-2; TRBD2 matches 9 bases. There are 17 residues in the CDR3. Looked up from germline, CDR1 is SGHTA and CDR2 is FQGTGA. J lost 6 bases, V lost 0 bases, and 8 bases had no gene match. CDR3 sequence: CASSLTSGRGIAGELFF. The DNA of the CDR3 is TGTGCCAGCAGCTTAACTAGCGGGAGAGGGATCGCCGGGGAGCTGTTTTTT.

The rearrangement joins TRBV18 to TRBJ2-5, with D uncertain. V shed 3 bases and J shed 5 bases, with 13 bases lying between them. The CDR3 length is 14 residues. Germline loops: CDR1 KGHSH, CDR2 LQKENI. CDR3 coding DNA: TGTGCCAGCTCACCCCCCGAGTACCGTGAGACCCAGTACTTC. It is translated as CASSPPEYRETQYF.

This sequence joins TRBV18 and TRBJ2-3, with 7 nucleotides matching TRBD2. V shed 1 base, J shed 2 bases, and the junction held 6 bases outside the gene matches. CDR3 length: 16 residues. Germline-derived CDR1 and CDR2 are KGHSH and LQKENI. CDR3 in amino acids: CASSPRLAESTDTQYF. DNA for the CDR3: TGTGCCAGCTCACCACGGCTAGCGGAGTCCACAGATACGCAGTATTTT.

The chain combines TRBV11-3 with TRBJ2-7; perhaps TRBD2 as D (5 bases). The ends were cut back, 2 bases at V and 1 base at J, with 12 bases in the middle. Germline V CDR1 and CDR2: SGHNT, YENEEA. The CDR3 has 15 residues. In DNA form, the CDR3 reads TGTGCCAGCAGCTTATCGCGGGTGGAGTCCTACGAGCAGTACTTC. Protein: CASSLSRVESYEQYF.

CDR3 in amino acids: CASSVDGGSYEQYF. The CDR3 DNA reads as TGTGCCAGCAGCGTAGACGGGGGTTCCTACGAGCAGTACTTC. This chain joins TRBV9 and TRBJ2-7; tentatively, D is TRBD2 (6 bases). From germline, CDR1 is SGDLS and CDR2 YYNGEE. V lost 0 bases and J 1 base, leaving 8 bases between the germline ends. CDR3 length: 14 amino acids.

The rearrangement joins TRBV29-1 to TRBJ2-5, with 7 positions matching TRBD2. The CDR3 runs to 15 residues. Looked up from germline, CDR1 is SQVTM and CDR2 is ANQGSEA. The trim removed 4 bases at V and 5 bases at J, leaving 13 bases unmatched. The CDR3 sequence is CSVAGGAVFGETQYF. The CDR3 nucleotides read TGCAGCGTTGCGGGGGGAGCGGTTTTCGGGGAGACCCAGTACTTC.

V usage is TRBV7-6 and J usage is TRBJ2-3, with 11 bases lining up with TRBD2. The germline CDR1 and CDR2 sequences are SGHVS and FNYEAQ. The ends lost 1 base at V and 2 bases at J; junction bases unmatched: 11. CDR3 length equals 19 residues. CDR3 in amino acids: CASSLEGSLAGGITDTQYF. CDR3 nucleotides: TGTGCCAGCAGCTTAGAGGGCAGTCTAGCGGGAGGTATCACAGATACGCAGTATTTT.

The chain links TRBV7-9 to TRBJ2-3; 11 bases match TRBD2. Germline CDR1 is SEHNR and CDR2 is FQNEAQ (reference sequence). The junction had 3 bases not matched to a gene; V was cut back by 2 bases and J by 5 bases. The CDR3 extends over 15 amino acids. CDR3 DNA: TGTGCCAGCAGCTTACTAGCGGGAGGCATAGATACGCAGTATTTT. Translation: CASSLLAGGIDTQYF.

The chain recombines TRBV6-1 with TRBJ2-1; 8 bases are shared with TRBD2. In germline, CDR1 is MNHNS, CDR2 SASEGT. Trimming removed 3 bases from V and 8 bases from J; junction bases left unmatched: 15. This CDR3 region has 17 residues. The CDR3 DNA reads TGTGCCAGCAGTGACCCTCGGGGGGGGGCGGTGGAGGATGAGCAGTTCTTC. Its translation is CASSDPRGGAVEDEQFF.

The rearrangement links TRBV9 to TRBJ2-2; D is undetermined. The CDR3 consists of 16 residues. Germline-derived CDR1 and CDR2 are SGDLS and YYNGEE. The germline V and J ends were trimmed by 4 bases and 4 bases, with 17 bases remaining between them. DNA of the CDR3: TGTGCCAGCAGCCCCACTTCGGGTCGCGGCACCGGGGAGCTGTTTTTT. Its protein is CASSPTSGRGTGELFF.

The gene calls are TRBV4-3 and TRBJ2-3; 10 bases match TRBD2. The germline V gene encodes CDR1 LGHNA and CDR2 YSLEER. Trimming removed 0 bases from V and 3 bases from J; junction bases left unmatched: 3. This CDR3 spans 16 amino acids. The CDR3 region is CASSQEAGGGTDTQYF. Here the CDR3 DNA reads TGCGCCAGCAGCCAAGAAGCGGGGGGGGGTACAGATACGCAGTATTTT.

The V and J genes are TRBV4-2 and TRBJ2-2; 7 bases line up with TRBD2. Germline loops: CDR1 LGHNA, CDR2 YNFKEQ. With 1 base clipped from V and 1 base from J, the junction kept 3 bases outside the gene matches. The CDR3 is 16 residues long. CDR3 in DNA: TGTGCCAGCAGCCAAGGGTTAGCGGGGAACACCGGGGAGCTGTTTTTT. Encoded protein: CASSQGLAGNTGELFF.

This chain uses TRBV7-2 with TRBJ1-2, with D possibly matching TRBD1 (5 bases). CDR1 SGHTA and CDR2 FQGNSA come from the germline V gene. The CDR3 runs to 15 residues. V was pared by 5 bases and J by 4 bases, with 17 bases between. The CDR3 coding sequence is TGTGCCAGCAGCCCTTATGGAAGGGGCCTCTATGGCTACACCTTC. Encoded protein: CASSPYGRGLYGYTF.

V usage is TRBV6-1 and J usage is TRBJ1-2, with D perhaps TRBD1 (5 bases). The CDR3 has 15 residues. Germline V gene data show CDR1 as MNHNS and CDR2 as SASEGT. V lost 2 bases and J 0 bases, leaving 10 bases between the germline ends. CDR3 loop: CASSESTVANYGYTF. DNA of the CDR3: TGTGCCAGCAGTGAATCGACAGTAGCTAACTATGGCTACACCTTC.

This clone has more than one count but fewer than ten. This rearrangement joins TRBV30 to TRBJ1-5; TRBD1 might be the D (6 bases). Looked up from germline, CDR1 is GTSNPN and CDR2 is SVGIG (reference sequence). This CDR3 is 15 amino acids long. Between the trimmed V and J ends, which lost 3 bases and 1 base, there was a span of 13 bases. The CDR3 region is CAWSPGGASNQPQHF. For the CDR3, the DNA is TGTGCCTGGAGCCCGGGGGGGGCGAGCAATCAGCCCCAGCATTTT.

The CDR3 DNA sequence: TGTGCCATCAGTGAGTCTGGGGGGCAGCCCCAGCATTTT. This sequence encodes CAISESGGQPQHF. This chain uses TRBV10-3 with TRBJ1-5; possible D gene TRBD1, 5 bases. The V and J ends lost 0 bases and 7 bases respectively, with 7 bases between them. CDR1 and CDR2 (germline): ENHRY, SYGVKD. The CDR3 is 13 amino acids.

The J gene is TRBJ1-5, the V gene TRBV27; D may be TRBD1 (5 bases). This CDR3 is built from 15 residues. The V and J ends lost 2 bases and 4 bases respectively, with 12 bases between them. From germline, CDR1 is MNHEY and CDR2 SMNVEV (reference sequence). The CDR3 spells CASSLGGTGNQPQHF. CDR3 nucleotides: TGTGCCAGCAGTTTAGGGGGGACGGGAAATCAGCCCCAGCATTTT.

The chain recombines TRBV7-9 with TRBJ2-7, with 13 bases fitting TRBD2. Germline V gene data show CDR1 as SEHNR and CDR2 as FQNEAQ (reference sequence). The trim removed 5 bases at V and 7 bases at J, leaving 8 bases unmatched. The CDR3 runs 15 residues. The CDR3 DNA reads TGTGCCAGCAGCCTTACTAGCGGGGGGGCCGGAGAGCAGTACTTC. Protein sequence: CASSLTSGGAGEQYF.